This TCR beta chain stems from a study of cytomegalovirus exposure and HLA in healthy donors. Vbeta (60) and Jbeta (13) primers were used in the PCR. Profiled with immunoSEQ multiplex PCR; TCRdb holds only in-frame clones, not every one. In the table there are about 160,000 clones, around 80% of which are singletons. The CDR3 has 12 residues. CDR1 is SQVTM, CDR2 ANQGSEA, per germline. V lost 8 bases and J 4 bases, leaving 14 bases between the germline ends. V and J are TRBV29-1 and TRBJ1-1; D uncertain. The clonotype originates from a young man in good health and CMV-seronegative. Sequencing input: PBMCs. The CDR3 protein is CSPNALATEAFF. In nucleotides, the CDR3 is TGCAGCCCCAACGCCCTGGCCACTGAAGCTTTCTTT.